These 27 T cell receptor beta chains share one sample of origin, sequenced in a study of shared clonotypes between healthy human individuals. Here immunoSEQ multiplex PCR was the method, and the copy in TCRdb shows in-frame clones only, minus some. The sample records under 2.5 million clones, roughly 90% being singletons. Sequences were obtained from naive CD4+ T cells from PBMCs. Noted subset: CD45RA+ positively selected. The receptors come from a man between 18 and 29 years old in good health. Some clones in this sample may be carry-over from other donors' samples.

The chain employs TRBV28 and TRBJ2-5; D is unclear. Germline V gives CDR1 MDHEN, CDR2 SYDVKM. CDR3 length: 12 amino acids. V was shortened by 5 bases and J by 5 bases, with 9 bases between the two germline ends. CDR3 in amino acids: CASSREFETQYF. The CDR3 DNA follows: TGTGCCAGCAGTCGCGAATTCGAGACCCAGTACTTC.

The chain couples TRBV18 to TRBJ2-7; 11 bases map to TRBD2. CDR1 and CDR2 (germline): KGHSH, LQKENI. Germline trimming cut 0 bases from V and 2 bases from J; bases unmatched to any gene: 3. CDR3 length equals 16 residues. The CDR3 nucleotides read TGTGCCAGCTCACCACCGGGACTAGCGGCCGCCTACGAGCAGTACTTC. This codes for CASSPPGLAAAYEQYF.

The gene calls are TRBV28 and TRBJ1-2; D is uncertain. The CDR3 is 12 residues long. Germline loops: CDR1 MDHEN, CDR2 SYDVKM. The V end was cut by 7 bases, the J end by 6 bases, with 12 bases between. The CDR3, as DNA: TGTGCCAGCAAAGGGCATTTTAATGGCTACACCTTC. This gives the protein CASKGHFNGYTF.

The V and J genes are TRBV4-2 and TRBJ1-4, with 7 bases that match TRBD1. CDR1 and CDR2 from the germline V gene are LGHNA and YNFKEQ. V lost 3 bases to trimming and J lost 6 bases; unmatched junction nucleotides: 10. The CDR3 has 16 amino acids. CDR3 nucleotide sequence: TGTGCCAGCAGCCACATCCCCGACAGGGAGGATGAAAAACTGTTTTTT. Protein sequence: CASSHIPDREDEKLFF.

The chain is built from TRBV10-3 and TRBJ2-7; D is possibly TRBD2 (6 bases). Germline lookup yields CDR1 ENHRY and CDR2 SYGVKD. The ends were cut back, 4 bases at V and 4 bases at J, with 20 bases in the middle. The CDR3 runs 16 residues. The CDR3 here is CAISGPGLPEGYEQYF. The CDR3 coding sequence is TGTGCCATCAGTGGCCCAGGGTTGCCGGAGGGGTACGAGCAGTACTTC.

As regards this clone: This same CDR3 is encoded by further DNA sequences in the sample. The CDR3 nucleotides read TGTGCCTGGAACCCGGGACAAGTAGGAAACACCATATATTTT. It translates to CAWNPGQVGNTIYF. The gene calls are TRBV30 and TRBJ1-3, with D possibly matching TRBD1 (6 bases). The germline CDR1 and CDR2 sequences are GTSNPN and SVGIG (reference sequence). Trimming removed 4 bases at V and 4 bases at J, with 14 bases between. The length of the CDR3 is 14 residues.

The chain carries TRBV7-2 and TRBJ2-5; D is possibly TRBD1 or TRBD2 (5 bases each). This CDR3 contains 16 residues. Looked up from germline, CDR1 is SGHTA and CDR2 is FQGNSA. With 5 bases removed from V and 0 bases from J, the gap between germline ends came to 16 bases. CDR3 loop: CASSLRRDRYQETQYF. DNA for the CDR3: TGTGCCAGCAGCCTCCGCCGGGACCGATACCAAGAGACCCAGTACTTC.

The chain joins TRBV7-9 to TRBJ2-3; D remains unclear. Trimming stripped 3 bases from V and 4 bases from J, with 8 bases between. The CDR3 is made up of 13 amino acids. Germline V CDR1 and CDR2: SEHNR, FQNEAQ (reference sequence). CDR3 bases: TGTGCCAGCAGCTTTAATAGCCCAGATACGCAGTATTTT. Its protein product is CASSFNSPDTQYF.

The rearrangement links TRBV29-1 to TRBJ2-7, with D perhaps matching TRBD1 (5 bases). Germline V CDR1 and CDR2: SQVTM, ANQGSEA. The V and J ends lost 7 bases and 6 bases respectively, with 31 bases between them. The CDR3 covers 17 residues. For the CDR3, the DNA is TGCAGCGCTATCGACAGAGATTCGCGGCGGAGTATTAGCGAGCAGTACTTC. This codes for CSAIDRDSRRSISEQYF.

This clone has only one observation. The J gene is TRBJ2-1, the V gene TRBV5-4; 9 nucleotides line up with TRBD2. With 0 bases clipped from V and 7 bases from J, the junction kept 11 bases outside the gene matches. This CDR3 has 17 amino acids. Germline V lookup: CDR1 SGHNT, CDR2 YYREEE (reference sequence). The CDR3 region has the DNA TGTGCCAGCAGCTTGGATGGTTTGGTCCTAGCGGGGAATGAGCAGTTCTTC. As protein: CASSLDGLVLAGNEQFF.

V is TRBV19 and J is TRBJ2-4; 13 positions match TRBD2. Germline V gives CDR1 LNHDA, CDR2 SQIVND (reference sequence). There are 17 residues in the CDR3. Unmatched junction bases numbered 7, after V lost 6 bases and J lost 2 bases. The CDR3 DNA is TGTGCCAGTAGCGGACTAGCGGGAGATGGGTCCAAAAACATTCAGTACTTC. Protein product: CASSGLAGDGSKNIQYF. Combining the CDR3 with reference TRBV19 and TRBJ2-4 gives the whole variable domain DGGITQSPKYLFRKEGQNVTLSCEQNLNHDAMYWYRQDPGQGLRLIYYSQIVNDFQKGDIAEGYSVSREKKESFPLTVTSAQKNPTAFYLCASSGLAGDGSKNIQYFGAGTRLSVL.

The J gene is TRBJ2-7, the V gene TRBV18; possibly TRBD2 for D (5 bases). Germline V CDR1 and CDR2: KGHSH, LQKENI. Trimming removed 8 bases at V and 2 bases at J, with 16 bases between. This CDR3 has 14 amino acids. The CDR3 DNA follows: TGTGCCAGCCAATCCGGGGTGATTCCCTACGAGCAGTACTTC. As protein: CASQSGVIPYEQYF.

The J gene is TRBJ2-2, the V gene TRBV19, with 8 positions matching TRBD1. The CDR3 loop spans 13 amino acids. Germline V gene sequence: CDR1 LNHDA, CDR2 SQIVND (reference sequence). Unmatched junction bases numbered 5, after V lost 10 bases and J lost 4 bases. The CDR3 bases are TGTGCCACCTCAGACAGGGGCACCGGGGAGCTGTTTTTT. Residues: CATSDRGTGELFF.

The rearrangement joins TRBV11-2 to TRBJ2-1; D is undetermined. The V and J ends lost 4 bases and 9 bases respectively, with 13 bases between them. There are 13 residues in the CDR3. Germline CDR1 is SGHAT and CDR2 is FQNNGV. Here the CDR3 DNA reads TGTGCCAGCAGCTCACGCTTGTGGACTGAGCAGTTCTTC. Protein: CASSSRLWTEQFF.

The chain couples TRBV9 to TRBJ2-3, with TRBD1 matching over 9 bases. The CDR3 consists of 15 residues. Germline V lookup: CDR1 SGDLS, CDR2 YYNGEE. V shed 3 bases and J 9 bases; nucleotides not matched to a gene: 11. In nucleotides, the CDR3 is TGTGCCAGCAGCGAACCCGGGACAGGGATTGACACGCAGTATTTT. This sequence encodes CASSEPGTGIDTQYF.

The chain employs TRBV18 and TRBJ1-1; D call uncertain. Looked up from germline, CDR1 is KGHSH and CDR2 is LQKENI. V lost 3 bases and J 1 base, leaving 12 bases between the germline ends. The CDR3 loop spans 15 amino acids. CDR3 sequence reads: CASSPALDRNTEAFF. The CDR3 nucleotides read TGTGCCAGCTCACCCGCCCTAGACCGGAACACTGAAGCTTTCTTT.

This chain connects TRBV27 to TRBJ2-7; 10 bases fit TRBD2. With 5 bases clipped from V and 6 bases from J, the junction kept 10 bases outside the gene matches. This CDR3 has 15 residues. Germline loops: CDR1 MNHEY, CDR2 SMNVEV (reference sequence). In DNA, the CDR3 is TGTGCCAGCAGTGGGAGCGGGAGGGCCCTCTCCGAGCAGTACTTC. Protein: CASSGSGRALSEQYF.

The rearrangement uses TRBV18 and TRBJ1-1; D is possibly TRBD1 (6 bases). Trimming took off 0 bases at V and 2 bases at J, with 13 bases between the two ends. The CDR3 length is 16 residues. Germline V gene lookup returns CDR1 KGHSH and CDR2 LQKENI. The CDR3, as DNA: TGTGCCAGCTCACCACCGTCGGCAGGGGCCAACACTGAAGCTTTCTTT. It codes for CASSPPSAGANTEAFF.

This chain uses TRBV27 with TRBJ2-3, with D perhaps given as TRBD1 or TRBD2 (5 bases each). CDR3 length: 14 amino acids. Looked up from germline, CDR1 is MNHEY and CDR2 is SMNVEV (reference sequence). Trimming left V 3 bases short and J 6 bases short, with 13 bases between. The CDR3 protein is CASSFGALGDTQYF. The CDR3 DNA reads as TGTGCCAGCAGTTTCGGGGCCCTGGGGGATACGCAGTATTTT.

This sequence joins TRBV5-1 and TRBJ2-5; D remains unclear. Judging by the DNA end, TRBJ2-7 fits better; the J call may be wrong. There are 14 residues in the CDR3. Per the germline V gene, CDR1 is SGHRS and CDR2 is YFSETQ. The CDR3 DNA reads TGCGCCAGCAGCTTGGAGGGCAGCGCCTACGAGCAGTACTTC. Its translation is CASSLEGSAYEQYF.

This sequence joins TRBV18 and TRBJ2-1, with 8 bases matching TRBD2. Looked up from germline, CDR1 is KGHSH and CDR2 is LQKENI. The CDR3 extends over 17 amino acids. Trimming removed 3 bases from V and 0 bases from J; junction bases left unmatched: 7. The CDR3 nucleotides are TGTGCCAGCTCACCGGGGAACGGGAGGGGCTCCTACAATGAGCAGTTCTTC. This translates into CASSPGNGRGSYNEQFF. Supplemented by reference TRBV18 and TRBJ2-1, the full variable domain reads NAGVMQNPRHLVRRRGQEARLRCSPMKGHSHVYWYRQLPEEGLKFMVYLQKENIIDESGMPKERFSAEFPKEGPSILRIQQVVRGDSAAYFCASSPGNGRGSYNEQFFGPGTRLTVL.

On this clone: At the DNA level, this CDR3 is encoded by other sequences in the same sample as well. The V and J genes are TRBV6-5 and TRBJ2-7, with 7 positions matching TRBD1. Per the germline V gene, CDR1 is MNHEY and CDR2 is SVGAGI. The CDR3 is made up of 14 amino acids. V trimming: 4 bases; J trimming: 0 bases; junction bases outside the gene matches: 3. In DNA, the CDR3 is TGTGCCAGCAGTTCACGGACAGGCTCCTACGAGCAGTACTTC. Translation: CASSSRTGSYEQYF.

With regard to this clone: This sample also contains other DNA sequences that code for the same CDR3. J is TRBJ2-7 and V is TRBV4-1, with D perhaps matching TRBD2 (6 bases). This CDR3 has 15 amino acids. V shed 1 base and J shed 5 bases, with 15 bases lying between them. Germline V lookup: CDR1 MGHRA, CDR2 YSYEKL. CDR3 nucleotide sequence: TGCGCCAGCAGCCAAGTTGGGGGGAAAAGGAACGAGCAGTACTTC. Its protein product is CASSQVGGKRNEQYF.

This sequence joins TRBV2 and TRBJ1-2; TRBD1 might be the D (6 bases). Trimming stripped 6 bases from V and 8 bases from J, with 22 bases between. Germline CDR1 SNHLY, CDR2 FYNNEI. The length of the CDR3 is 15 residues. The CDR3 coding sequence is TGTGCCAGCAGCCTGCTCACAGGGAGTTCGGGGGGCTACACCTTC. It encodes CASSLLTGSSGGYTF. Complete variable domain (other parts from reference TRBV2 and TRBJ1-2): EPEVTQTPSHQVTQMGQEVILRCVPISNHLYFYWYRQILGQKVEFLVSFYNNEISEKSEIFDDQFSVERPDGSNFTLKIRSTKLEDSAMYFCASSLLTGSSGGYTFGSGTRLTVV.

The chain employs TRBV28 and TRBJ2-7, with 9 bases matching TRBD1. J gave up 7 bases and V 4 bases, and 8 bases lay outside the gene matches. Germline loops: CDR1 MDHEN, CDR2 SYDVKM. The CDR3 is made up of 14 amino acids. In DNA form, the CDR3 reads TGTGCCAGCAGTTCGACGGGACAGGGCGAAGAGCAGTACTTC. Translation gives CASSSTGQGEEQYF.

This clone was recorded once. The V gene is TRBV21-1, the J gene TRBJ1-5. TRBV21-1 is a pseudogene. The CDR3 extends over 21 amino acids. This CDR3 is CASSKGFKEGGREGYNQPQHF. The DNA for the CDR3 is TGTGCCAGCAGCAAAGGGTTTAAGGAGGGGGGCAGAGAAGGATATAATCAGCCCCAGCATTTT.

Of note for this clone: This sample includes further DNA sequences coding for the same CDR3. This chain uses TRBV30 with TRBJ2-1; unclear D gene. CDR1 and CDR2 (germline): GTSNPN, SVGIG (reference sequence). Trimming cost V 3 bases and J 7 bases, with 4 bases left between them. The CDR3 is 10 amino acids. The CDR3 is CAWSLNEQFF. The CDR3 nucleotides read TGTGCCTGGAGCCTTAATGAGCAGTTCTTC.